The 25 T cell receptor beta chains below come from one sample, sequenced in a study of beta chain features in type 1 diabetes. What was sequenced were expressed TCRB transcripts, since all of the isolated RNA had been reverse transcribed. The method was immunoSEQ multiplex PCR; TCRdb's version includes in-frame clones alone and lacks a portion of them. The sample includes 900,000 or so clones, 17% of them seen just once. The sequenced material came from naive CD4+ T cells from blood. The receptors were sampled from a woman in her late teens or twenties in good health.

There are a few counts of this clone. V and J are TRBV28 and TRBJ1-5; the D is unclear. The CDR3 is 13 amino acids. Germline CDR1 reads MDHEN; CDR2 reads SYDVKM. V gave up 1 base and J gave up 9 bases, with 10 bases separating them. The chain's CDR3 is CASSLFRFSPQHF. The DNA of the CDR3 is TGTGCCAGCAGTTTATTTCGGTTTTCGCCCCAGCATTTT.

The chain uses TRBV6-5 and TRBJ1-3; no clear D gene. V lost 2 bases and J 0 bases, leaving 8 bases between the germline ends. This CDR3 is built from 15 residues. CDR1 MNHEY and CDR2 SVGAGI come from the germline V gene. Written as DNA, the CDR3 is TGTGCCAGCAGTTACGGACGGCACTCTGGAAACACCATATATTTT. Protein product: CASSYGRHSGNTIYF.

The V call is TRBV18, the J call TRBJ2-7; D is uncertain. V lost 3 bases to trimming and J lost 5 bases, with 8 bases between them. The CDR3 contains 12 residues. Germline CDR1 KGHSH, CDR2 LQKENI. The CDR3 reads CASSPVGNEQYF. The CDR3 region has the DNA TGTGCCAGCTCACCGGTCGGAAACGAGCAGTACTTC.

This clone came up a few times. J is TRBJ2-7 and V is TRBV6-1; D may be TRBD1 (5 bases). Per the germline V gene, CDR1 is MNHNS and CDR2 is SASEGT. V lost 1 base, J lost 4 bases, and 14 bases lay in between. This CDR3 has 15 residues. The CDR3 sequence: CASSEGAGMLYEQYF. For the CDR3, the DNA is TGTGCCAGCAGTGAAGGGGCAGGGATGTTGTACGAGCAGTACTTC.

This chain's CDR3 is CASSLTLFDEQYF. CDR3 sequence (DNA): TGTGCCAGCAGCTTAACTCTTTTTGACGAGCAGTACTTC. This chain connects TRBV7-3 to TRBJ2-7; no reliable D call. Trimming removed 0 bases at V and 5 bases at J, with 8 bases between. In germline, CDR1 is SGHTA, CDR2 FQGTGA. This CDR3 has 13 amino acids.

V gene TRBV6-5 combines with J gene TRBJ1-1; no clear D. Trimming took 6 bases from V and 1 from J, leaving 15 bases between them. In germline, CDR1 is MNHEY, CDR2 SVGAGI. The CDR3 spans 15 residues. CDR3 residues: CASSPKPPGNTEAFF. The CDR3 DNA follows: TGTGCCAGCAGCCCTAAGCCCCCGGGGAACACTGAAGCTTTCTTT.

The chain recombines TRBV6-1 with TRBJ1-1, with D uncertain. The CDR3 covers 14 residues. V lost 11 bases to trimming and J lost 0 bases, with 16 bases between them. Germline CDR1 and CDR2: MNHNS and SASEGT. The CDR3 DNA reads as TGTGCCTCCTATGAGGGTTCCGTGAACACTGAAGCTTTCTTT. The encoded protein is CASYEGSVNTEAFF.

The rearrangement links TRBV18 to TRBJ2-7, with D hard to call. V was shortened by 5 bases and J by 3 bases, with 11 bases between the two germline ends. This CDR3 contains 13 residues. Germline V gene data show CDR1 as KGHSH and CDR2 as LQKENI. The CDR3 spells CASSSQDRYEQYF. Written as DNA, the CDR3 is TGTGCCAGCTCATCTCAGGACCGCTACGAGCAGTACTTC.

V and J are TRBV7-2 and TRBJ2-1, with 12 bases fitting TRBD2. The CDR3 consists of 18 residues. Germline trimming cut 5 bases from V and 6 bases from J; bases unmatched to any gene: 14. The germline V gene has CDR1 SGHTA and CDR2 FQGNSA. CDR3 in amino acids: CASSHFGGLGLAGNEQFF. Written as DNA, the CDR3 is TGTGCCAGCAGCCACTTTGGGGGGCTGGGACTAGCGGGCAATGAGCAGTTCTTC.

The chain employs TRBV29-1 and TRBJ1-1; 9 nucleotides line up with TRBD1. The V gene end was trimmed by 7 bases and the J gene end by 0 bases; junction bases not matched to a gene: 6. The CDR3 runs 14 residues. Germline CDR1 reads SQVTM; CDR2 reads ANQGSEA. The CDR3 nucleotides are TGCAGCGCTGCGACAGGGGGAATGAACACTGAAGCTTTCTTT. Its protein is CSAATGGMNTEAFF.

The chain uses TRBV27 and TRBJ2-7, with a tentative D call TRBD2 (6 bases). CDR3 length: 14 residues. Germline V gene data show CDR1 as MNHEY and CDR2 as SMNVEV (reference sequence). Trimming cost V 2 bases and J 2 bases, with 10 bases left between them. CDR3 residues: CASSLLGGTYEQYF. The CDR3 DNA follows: TGTGCCAGCAGTTTACTCGGCGGGACCTACGAGCAGTACTTC.

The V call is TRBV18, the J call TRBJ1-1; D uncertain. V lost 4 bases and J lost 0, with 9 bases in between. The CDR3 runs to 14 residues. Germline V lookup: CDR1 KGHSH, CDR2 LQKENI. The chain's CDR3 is CASSHYRLNTEAFF. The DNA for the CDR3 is TGTGCCAGCTCACACTACAGATTGAACACTGAAGCTTTCTTT.

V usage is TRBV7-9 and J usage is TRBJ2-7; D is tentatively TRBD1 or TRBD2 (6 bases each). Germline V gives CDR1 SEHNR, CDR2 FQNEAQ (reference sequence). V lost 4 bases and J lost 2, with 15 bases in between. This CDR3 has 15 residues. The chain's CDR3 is CASSYGGPQAYEQYF. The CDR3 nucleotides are TGTGCCAGCAGCTATGGGGGGCCACAGGCCTACGAGCAGTACTTC.

The CDR3 DNA sequence: TGTGCCAGCGGCCAGAGGGCAGTTGGCTACACCTTC. It yields the protein CASGQRAVGYTF. V usage is TRBV6-5 and J usage is TRBJ1-2; D is ambiguous. The germline CDR1 and CDR2 sequences are MNHEY and SVGAGI. CDR3 length: 12 amino acids. The V end lost 8 bases, the J end lost 7 bases, and 14 bases lay between the germline ends.

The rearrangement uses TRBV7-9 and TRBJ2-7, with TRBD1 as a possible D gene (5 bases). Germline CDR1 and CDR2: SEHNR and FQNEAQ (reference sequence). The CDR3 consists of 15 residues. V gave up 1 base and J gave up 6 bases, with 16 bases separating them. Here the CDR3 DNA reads TGTGCCAGCAGCTTAGGCCTACAGGAGCGTGGCGAGCAGTACTTC. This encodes CASSLGLQERGEQYF.

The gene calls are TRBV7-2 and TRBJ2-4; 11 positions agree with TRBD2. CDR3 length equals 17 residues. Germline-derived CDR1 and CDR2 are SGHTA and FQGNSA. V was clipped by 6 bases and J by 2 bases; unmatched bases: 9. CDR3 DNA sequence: TGTGCCAGCAGTTTACTAGCGGGAGATGTGACCAAAAACATTCAGTACTTC. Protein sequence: CASSLLAGDVTKNIQYF.

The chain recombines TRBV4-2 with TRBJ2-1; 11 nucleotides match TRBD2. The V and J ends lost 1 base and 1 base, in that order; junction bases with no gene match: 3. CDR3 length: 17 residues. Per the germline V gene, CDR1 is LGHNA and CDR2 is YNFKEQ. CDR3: CASSQVPSGRSYNEQFF. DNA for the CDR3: TGTGCCAGCAGCCAAGTTCCTAGCGGGAGGTCCTACAATGAGCAGTTCTTC.

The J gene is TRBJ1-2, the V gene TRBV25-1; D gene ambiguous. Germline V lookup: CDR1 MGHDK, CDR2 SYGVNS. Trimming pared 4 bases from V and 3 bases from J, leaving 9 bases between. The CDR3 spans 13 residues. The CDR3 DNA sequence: TGTGCCAGCAGTGCGGGATTTGACTATGGCTACACCTTC. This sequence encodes CASSAGFDYGYTF.

CDR3 DNA: TGTGCCAGCAGCTTCCTAGCGGGAGCCTCCTACAATGAGCAGTTCTTC. It translates to CASSFLAGASYNEQFF. This chain joins TRBV7-9 and TRBJ2-1, with 10 bases fitting TRBD2. Germline CDR1 reads SEHNR; CDR2 reads FQNEAQ (reference sequence). V dropped 3 bases and J dropped 0; count of bases not matched to a gene: 2. The CDR3 is 16 residues long. The full variable domain, completed using reference TRBV7-9 and TRBJ2-1, is DTGVSQNPRHKITKRGQNVTFRCDPISEHNRLYWYRQTLGQGPEFLTYFQNEAQLEKSRLLSDRFSAERPKGSFSTLEIQRTEQGDSAMYLCASSFLAGASYNEQFFGPGTRLTVL.

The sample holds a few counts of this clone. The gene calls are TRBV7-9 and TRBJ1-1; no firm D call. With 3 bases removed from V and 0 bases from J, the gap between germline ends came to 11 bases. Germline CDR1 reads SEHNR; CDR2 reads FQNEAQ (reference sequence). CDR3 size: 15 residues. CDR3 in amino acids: CASSFSRQVNTEAFF. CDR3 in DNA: TGTGCCAGCAGCTTTAGCCGTCAGGTGAACACTGAAGCTTTCTTT.

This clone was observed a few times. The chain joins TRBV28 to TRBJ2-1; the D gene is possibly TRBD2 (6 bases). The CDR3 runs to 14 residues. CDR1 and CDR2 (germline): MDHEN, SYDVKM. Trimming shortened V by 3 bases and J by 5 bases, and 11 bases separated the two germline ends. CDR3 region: CASSFWRDNNEQFF. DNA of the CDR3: TGTGCCAGCAGTTTTTGGCGGGATAACAATGAGCAGTTCTTC. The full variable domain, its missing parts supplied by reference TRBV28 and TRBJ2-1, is DVKVTQSSRYLVKRTGEKVFLECVQDMDHENMFWYRQDPGLGLRLIYFSYDVKMKEKGDIPEGYSVSREKKERFSLILESASTNQTSMYLCASSFWRDNNEQFFGPGTRLTVL.

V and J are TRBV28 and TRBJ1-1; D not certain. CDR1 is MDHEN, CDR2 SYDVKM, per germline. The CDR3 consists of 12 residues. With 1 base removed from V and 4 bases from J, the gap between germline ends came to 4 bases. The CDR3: CASSLFLTEAFF. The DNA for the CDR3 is TGTGCCAGCAGTTTATTCCTCACTGAAGCTTTCTTT.

CDR3 loop: CAISSNSYNEQFF. The CDR3 nucleotides are TGTGCCATCAGTTCGAATTCCTACAATGAGCAGTTCTTC. The chain uses TRBV10-3 and TRBJ2-1; D is undetermined. This CDR3 is built from 13 residues. The germline V gene encodes CDR1 ENHRY and CDR2 SYGVKD. V was trimmed by 5 bases and J by 1 base, leaving 6 bases between them.

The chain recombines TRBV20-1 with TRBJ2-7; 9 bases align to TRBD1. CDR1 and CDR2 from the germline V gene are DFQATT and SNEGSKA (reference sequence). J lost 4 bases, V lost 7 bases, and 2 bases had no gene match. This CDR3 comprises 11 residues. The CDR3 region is CSVGQGYEQYF. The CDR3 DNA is TGCAGTGTCGGACAGGGGTACGAGCAGTACTTC.

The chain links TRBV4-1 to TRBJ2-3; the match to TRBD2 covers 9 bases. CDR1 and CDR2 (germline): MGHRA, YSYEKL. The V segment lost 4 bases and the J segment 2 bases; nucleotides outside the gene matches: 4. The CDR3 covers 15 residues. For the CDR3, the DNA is TGCGCCAGCAGCCGTCTAGCGGGGACCACAGATACGCAGTATTTT. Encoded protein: CASSRLAGTTDTQYF.